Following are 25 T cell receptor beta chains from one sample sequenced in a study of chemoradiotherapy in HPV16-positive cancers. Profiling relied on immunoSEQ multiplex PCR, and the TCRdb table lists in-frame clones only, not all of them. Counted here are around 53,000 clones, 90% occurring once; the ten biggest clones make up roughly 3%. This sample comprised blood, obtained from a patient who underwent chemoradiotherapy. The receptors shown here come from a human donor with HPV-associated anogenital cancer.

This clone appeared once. The CDR3 loop is CASSEAPPGGTEAFF. The CDR3 DNA sequence: TGTGCCAGCAGTGAAGCACCTCCGGGGGGCACTGAAGCTTTCTTT. The chain uses TRBV2 and TRBJ1-1; maybe TRBD1 (5 bases). The germline V and J ends were trimmed by 0 bases and 4 bases, with 12 bases remaining between them. The CDR3 spans 15 residues. The germline CDR1 and CDR2 sequences are SNHLY and FYNNEI.

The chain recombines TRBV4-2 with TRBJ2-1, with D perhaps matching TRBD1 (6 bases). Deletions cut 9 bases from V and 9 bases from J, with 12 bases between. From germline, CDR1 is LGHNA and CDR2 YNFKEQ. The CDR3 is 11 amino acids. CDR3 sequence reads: CARGRGIEQFF. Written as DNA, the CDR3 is TGTGCCAGGGGAAGGGGGATTGAGCAGTTCTTC.

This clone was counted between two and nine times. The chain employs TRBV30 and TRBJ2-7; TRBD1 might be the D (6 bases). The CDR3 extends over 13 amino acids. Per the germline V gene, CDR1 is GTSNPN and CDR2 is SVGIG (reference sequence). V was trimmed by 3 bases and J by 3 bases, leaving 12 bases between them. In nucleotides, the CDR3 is TGTGCCTGGAGGCCCGGGACAATCTACGAGCAGTACTTC. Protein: CAWRPGTIYEQYF. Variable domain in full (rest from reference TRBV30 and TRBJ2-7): SQTIHQWPATLVQPVGSPLSLECTVEGTSNPNLYWYRQAAGRGLQLLFYSVGIGQISSEVPQNLSASRPQDRQFILSSKKLLLSDSGFYLCAWRPGTIYEQYFGPGTRLTVT.

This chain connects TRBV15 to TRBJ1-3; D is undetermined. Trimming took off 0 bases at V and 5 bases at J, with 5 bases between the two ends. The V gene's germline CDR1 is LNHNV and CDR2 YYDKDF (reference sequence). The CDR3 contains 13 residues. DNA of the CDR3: TGTGCCACCAGCAGAGATGGGCGAAACACCATATATTTT. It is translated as CATSRDGRNTIYF.

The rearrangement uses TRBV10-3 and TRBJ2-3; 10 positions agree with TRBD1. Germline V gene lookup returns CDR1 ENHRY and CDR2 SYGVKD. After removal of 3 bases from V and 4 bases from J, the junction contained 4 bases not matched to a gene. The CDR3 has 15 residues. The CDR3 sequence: CAISEDRGRADTQYF. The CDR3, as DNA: TGTGCCATCAGTGAAGACAGGGGGCGGGCAGATACGCAGTATTTT.

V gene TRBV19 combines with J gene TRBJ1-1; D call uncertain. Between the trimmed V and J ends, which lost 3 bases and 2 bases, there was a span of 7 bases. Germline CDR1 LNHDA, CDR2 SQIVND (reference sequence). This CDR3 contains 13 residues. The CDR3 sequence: CASSMGANTEAFF. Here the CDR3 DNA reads TGTGCCAGTAGTATGGGAGCAAACACTGAAGCTTTCTTT. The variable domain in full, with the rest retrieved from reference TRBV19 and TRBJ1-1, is DGGITQSPKYLFRKEGQNVTLSCEQNLNHDAMYWYRQDPGQGLRLIYYSQIVNDFQKGDIAEGYSVSREKKESFPLTVTSAQKNPTAFYLCASSMGANTEAFFGQGTRLTVV.

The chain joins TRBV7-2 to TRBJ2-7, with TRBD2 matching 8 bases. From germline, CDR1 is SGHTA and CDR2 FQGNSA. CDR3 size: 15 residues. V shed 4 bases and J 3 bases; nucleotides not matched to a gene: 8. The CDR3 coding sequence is TGTGCCAGCAGCTCCGGGGGGGACGGCGGCTACGAGCAGTACTTC. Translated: CASSSGGDGGYEQYF.

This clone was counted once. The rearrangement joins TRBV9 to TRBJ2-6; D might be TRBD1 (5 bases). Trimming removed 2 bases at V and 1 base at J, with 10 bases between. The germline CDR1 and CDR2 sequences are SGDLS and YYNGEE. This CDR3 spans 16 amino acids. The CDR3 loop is CASSVARVSGANVLTF. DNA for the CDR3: TGTGCCAGCAGCGTTGCCAGGGTATCTGGGGCCAACGTCCTGACTTTC. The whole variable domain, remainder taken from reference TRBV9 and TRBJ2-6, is DSGVTQTPKHLITATGQRVTLRCSPRSGDLSVYWYQQSLDQGLQFLIQYYNGEERAKGNILERFSAQQFPDLHSELNLSSLELGDSALYFCASSVARVSGANVLTFGAGSRLTVL.

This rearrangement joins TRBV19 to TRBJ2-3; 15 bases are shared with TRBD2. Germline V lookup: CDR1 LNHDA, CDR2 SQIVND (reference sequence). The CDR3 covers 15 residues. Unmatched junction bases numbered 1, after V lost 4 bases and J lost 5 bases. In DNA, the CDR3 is TGTGCCAGTAGTAGGGGACTAGCGGGGGGAGATACGCAGTATTTT. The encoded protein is CASSRGLAGGDTQYF.

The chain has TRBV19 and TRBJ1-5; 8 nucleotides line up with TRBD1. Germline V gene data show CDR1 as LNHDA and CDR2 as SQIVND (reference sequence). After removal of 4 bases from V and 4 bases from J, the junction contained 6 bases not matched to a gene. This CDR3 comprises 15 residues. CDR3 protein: CASSTTGAENQPQHF. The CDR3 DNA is TGTGCCAGTAGTACGACAGGGGCGGAGAATCAGCCCCAGCATTTT. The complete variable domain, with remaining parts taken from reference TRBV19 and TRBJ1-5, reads DGGITQSPKYLFRKEGQNVTLSCEQNLNHDAMYWYRQDPGQGLRLIYYSQIVNDFQKGDIAEGYSVSREKKESFPLTVTSAQKNPTAFYLCASSTTGAENQPQHFGDGTRLSIL.

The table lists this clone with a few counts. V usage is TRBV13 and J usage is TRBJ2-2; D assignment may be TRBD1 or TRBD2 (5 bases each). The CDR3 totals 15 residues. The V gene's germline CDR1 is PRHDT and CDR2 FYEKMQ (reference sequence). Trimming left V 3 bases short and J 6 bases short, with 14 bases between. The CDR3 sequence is CASSFSGDLAGELFF. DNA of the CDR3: TGTGCCAGCAGCTTCAGTGGGGACCTGGCCGGGGAGCTGTTTTTT.

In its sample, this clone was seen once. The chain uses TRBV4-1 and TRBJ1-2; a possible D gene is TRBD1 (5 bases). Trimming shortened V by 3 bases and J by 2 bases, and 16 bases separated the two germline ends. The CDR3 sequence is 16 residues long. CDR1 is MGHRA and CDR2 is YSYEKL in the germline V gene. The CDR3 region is CASSQPLRGGNYGYTF. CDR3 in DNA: TGCGCCAGCAGCCAGCCACTCCGGGGGGGGAACTATGGCTACACCTTC.

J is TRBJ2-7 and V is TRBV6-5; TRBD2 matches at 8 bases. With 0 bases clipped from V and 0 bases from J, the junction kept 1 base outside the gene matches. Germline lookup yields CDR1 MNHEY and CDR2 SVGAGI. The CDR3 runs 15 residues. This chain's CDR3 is CASSYSGTSSYEQYF. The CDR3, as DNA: TGTGCCAGCAGTTACTCAGGGACTAGCTCCTACGAGCAGTACTTC.

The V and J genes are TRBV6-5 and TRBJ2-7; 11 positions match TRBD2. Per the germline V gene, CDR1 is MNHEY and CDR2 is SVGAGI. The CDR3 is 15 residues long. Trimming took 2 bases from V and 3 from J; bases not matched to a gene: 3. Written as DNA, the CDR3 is TGTGCCAGCAGTTACGGTACTAGCGGGAGCTACGAGCAGTACTTC. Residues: CASSYGTSGSYEQYF.

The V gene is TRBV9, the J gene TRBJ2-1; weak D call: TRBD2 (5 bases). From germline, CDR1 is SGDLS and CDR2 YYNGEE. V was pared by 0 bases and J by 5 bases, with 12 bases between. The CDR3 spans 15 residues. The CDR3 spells CASSVEGLGNNEQFF. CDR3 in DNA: TGTGCCAGCAGCGTAGAAGGGCTCGGGAACAATGAGCAGTTCTTC.

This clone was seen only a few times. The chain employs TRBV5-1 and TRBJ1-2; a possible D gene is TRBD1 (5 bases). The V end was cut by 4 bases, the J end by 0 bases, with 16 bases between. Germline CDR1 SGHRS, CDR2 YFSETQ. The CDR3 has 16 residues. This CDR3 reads CASSPERQRTNYGYTF. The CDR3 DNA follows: TGCGCCAGCAGCCCGGAACGACAGCGAACTAACTATGGCTACACCTTC.

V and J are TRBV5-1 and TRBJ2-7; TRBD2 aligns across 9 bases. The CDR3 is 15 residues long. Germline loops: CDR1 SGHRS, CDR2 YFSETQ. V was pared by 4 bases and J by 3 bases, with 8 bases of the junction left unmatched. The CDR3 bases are TGCGCCAGCAGCCTTTGGGGTAGCGGGAGCTACGAGCAGTACTTC. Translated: CASSLWGSGSYEQYF.

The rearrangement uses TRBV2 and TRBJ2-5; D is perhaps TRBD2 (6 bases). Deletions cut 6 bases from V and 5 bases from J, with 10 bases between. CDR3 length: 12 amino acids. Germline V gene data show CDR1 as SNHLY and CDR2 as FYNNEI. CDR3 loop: CASRLGRETQYF. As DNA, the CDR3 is TGTGCCAGCAGGTTGGGGAGGGAGACCCAGTACTTC.

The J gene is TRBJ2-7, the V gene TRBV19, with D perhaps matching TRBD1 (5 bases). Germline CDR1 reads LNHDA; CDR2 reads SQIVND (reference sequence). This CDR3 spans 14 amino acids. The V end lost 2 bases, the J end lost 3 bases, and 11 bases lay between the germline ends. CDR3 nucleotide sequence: TGTGCCAGTAGTATACTGGCCAGGGACTACGAGCAGTACTTC. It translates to CASSILARDYEQYF.

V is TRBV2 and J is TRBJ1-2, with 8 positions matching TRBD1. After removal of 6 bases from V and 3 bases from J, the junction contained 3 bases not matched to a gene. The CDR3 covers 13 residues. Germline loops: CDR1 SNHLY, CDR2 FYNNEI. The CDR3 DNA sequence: TGTGCCAGCAGCGGACAGGGCTACTATGGCTACACCTTC. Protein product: CASSGQGYYGYTF.

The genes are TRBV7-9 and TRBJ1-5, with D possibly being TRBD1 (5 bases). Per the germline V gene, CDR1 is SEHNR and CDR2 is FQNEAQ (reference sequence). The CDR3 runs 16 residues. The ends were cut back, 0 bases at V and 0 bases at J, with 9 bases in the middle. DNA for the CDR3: TGTGCCAGCAGCTTAGCGGTGGGGGATAGCAATCAGCCCCAGCATTTT. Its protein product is CASSLAVGDSNQPQHF.

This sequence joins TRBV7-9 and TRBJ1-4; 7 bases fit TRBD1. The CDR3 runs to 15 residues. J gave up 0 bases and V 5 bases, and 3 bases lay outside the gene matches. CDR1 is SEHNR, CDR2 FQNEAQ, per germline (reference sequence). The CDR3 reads CASSVGTATNEKLFF. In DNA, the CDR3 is TGTGCCAGCAGCGTCGGGACAGCAACTAATGAAAAACTGTTTTTT.

Here the CDR3 DNA reads TGCGCCAGCAGCCAAGATCGGGGGGCGAATACGCAGTATTTT. It specifies CASSQDRGANTQYF. The gene calls are TRBV4-1 and TRBJ2-3, with a weak D call TRBD2 (7 bases). The CDR3 extends over 14 amino acids. V was pared by 0 bases and J by 7 bases, with 11 bases between. Germline V gene lookup returns CDR1 MGHRA and CDR2 YSYEKL.

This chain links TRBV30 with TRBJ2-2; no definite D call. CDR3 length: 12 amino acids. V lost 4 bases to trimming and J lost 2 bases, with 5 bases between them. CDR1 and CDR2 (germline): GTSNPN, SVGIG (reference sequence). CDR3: CAWNPNTGELFF. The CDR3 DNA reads TGTGCCTGGAACCCTAACACCGGGGAGCTGTTTTTT.

As DNA, the CDR3 is TGTGCCAGCAGTTACCCCTCAGGGGGGGATGGCTACACCTTC. Its protein product is CASSYPSGGDGYTF. The J gene is TRBJ1-2, the V gene TRBV6-6; 7 bases are a match to TRBD1. The V gene end was trimmed by 2 bases and the J gene end by 6 bases; junction bases not matched to a gene: 6. CDR3 size: 14 residues. The V gene's germline CDR1 is MNHNY and CDR2 SVGAGI (reference sequence).